The T cell receptor (beta chain) described here comes from a study of blood T cell repertoires in COVID-19. Trimming removed 6 bases from V and 8 bases from J; junction bases left unmatched: 15. Germline values: CDR1 MGHDK, CDR2 SYGVNS. This CDR3 spans 16 amino acids. Per the original methods: How many nucleated cells were present was estimated from reference gene primer amplification. Sequencing used immunoSEQ multiplex PCR; TCRdb keeps in-frame clones, though not all of them. Clone size and the V and J calls come from that table; the DNA yielded D and trimming. The sample gives 71,000 or so clones, around 86% of which show up once; under 9.5% is in the top ten.

The sequence was obtained from a man aged 50 to 59 with active COVID-19. This chain connects TRBV25-1 to TRBJ2-1; 8 nucleotides line up with TRBD2. The sequencing sample was made of peripheral blood. CDR3 amino acids: CASSASGTSLPDEQFF. DNA for the CDR3: TGTGCCAGCAGCGCCTCCGGGACTAGTTTGCCCGATGAGCAGTTCTTC.